This T cell receptor beta chain was obtained from a study of T cell repertoires in cytomegalovirus infection. This clonotype was detected only a few times. Its target is unknown. Each CDR3 protein is one row after TCRdb ran MiXCR on the reads. The top ten clones hold about an eighth of a sample with around 710,000 distinct CDR3 sequences, 25% to 30% of them seen once. Germline lookup yields CDR1 MNHEY and CDR2 SVGEGT. This CDR3 is 14 amino acids long. V was trimmed by 6 bases and J by 4 bases, leaving 15 bases between them. The starting material was cultured CD8+ T cells from PBMCs, obtained from culture after CMV antigen stimulation. The chain has TRBV6-2 or TRBV6-3 and TRBJ1-2; D possibly corresponds to TRBD1 (5 bases). The receptor's source is a human donor in good health (CMV status not recorded). Some clones in this sample may be carry-over from other donors' samples. The CDR3 nucleotides read TGTGCCAGCAGCTCAGGGAGGATTGGCTATGGCTACACCTTC. This encodes CASSSGRIGYGYTF.